This T cell receptor (beta chain) was identified during a study of T cell responses to AZD1222 COVID-19 vaccine. Study-level findings and limits: Regions 160-218 and 743-854 dominated among vaccine-associated CD4 TCRs spanning spike. Baseline antibody screening turned up just a handful of seropositive AZD1222 recipients.

TCRdb keeps only in-frame clones here, not all; method: immunoSEQ multiplex PCR. The table lists some 120,000 clones, around 92% of them singletons. CDR1 and CDR2 from the germline V gene are SGDLS and YYNGEE. The CDR3 is 18 amino acids. The J segment lost 2 bases and the V segment lost 3 bases, leaving 16 bases of the junction unmatched. Comments on this clone: Its antigen is still unknown.

The specimen was peripheral blood, collected on day 0 of AZD1222 vaccination. This receptor was identified in an adult in good health. V usage is TRBV9 and J usage is TRBJ2-5; 7 bases line up with TRBD2. The chain's CDR3 is CASSEGPSGPNKQETQYF. In DNA, the CDR3 is TGTGCCAGCAGCGAGGGGCCTAGCGGCCCTAACAAGCAAGAGACCCAGTACTTC. Using reference TRBV9 and TRBJ2-5 for the parts outside the CDR3, the full variable domain is DSGVTQTPKHLITATGQRVTLRCSPRSGDLSVYWYQQSLDQGLQFLIQYYNGEERAKGNILERFSAQQFPDLHSELNLSSLELGDSALYFCASSEGPSGPNKQETQYFGPGTRLLVL.